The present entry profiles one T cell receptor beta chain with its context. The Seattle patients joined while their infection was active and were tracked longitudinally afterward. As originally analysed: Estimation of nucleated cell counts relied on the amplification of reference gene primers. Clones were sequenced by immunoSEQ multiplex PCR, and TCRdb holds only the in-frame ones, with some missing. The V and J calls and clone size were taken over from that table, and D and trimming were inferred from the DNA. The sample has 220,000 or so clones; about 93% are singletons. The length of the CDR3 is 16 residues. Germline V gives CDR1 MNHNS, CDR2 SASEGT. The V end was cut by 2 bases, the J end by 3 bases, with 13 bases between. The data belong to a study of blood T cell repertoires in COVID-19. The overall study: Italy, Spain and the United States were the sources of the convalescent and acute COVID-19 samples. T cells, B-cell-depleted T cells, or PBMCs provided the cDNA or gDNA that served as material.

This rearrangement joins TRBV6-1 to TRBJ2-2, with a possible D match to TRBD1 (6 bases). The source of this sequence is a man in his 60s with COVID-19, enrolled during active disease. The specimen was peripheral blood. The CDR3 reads CASSETGQGYTGELFF. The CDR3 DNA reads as TGTGCCAGCAGTGAAACAGGGCAGGGATACACCGGGGAGCTGTTTTTT.